This T cell receptor (beta chain) was recorded in a study of shared clonotypes between healthy human individuals. Study-level findings and limits: The study sampled only blood, and tissue repertoires likely differ. A generally larger estimated richness was seen in naive subsets than in memory subsets.

Terminally differentiated effector memory CD45RA+ cells were left out of the naive CD8 fraction, which was CD45RO-negative and positively selected for CCR7. Deep was the level used in running the assay. On sorted subsets, replicate PCRs used approximately 200 ng DNA, or about 30,000 T cell genomes. Profiled with immunoSEQ multiplex PCR; TCRdb holds only in-frame clones, not every one. The sample has fewer than 800,000 clones, roughly nine tenths seen once. This CDR3 contains 15 residues. Trimming left V 2 bases short and J 0 bases short, with 11 bases between. Per the germline V gene, CDR1 is MNHEY and CDR2 is SMNVEV (reference sequence). Worth noting for this clone: Its specificity is unknown. The sample contains more than one DNA sequence encoding this CDR3.

The source of this sequence is a man aged 25 to 45 in good health. Sequencing used naive CD8+ T cells sorted from blood. The rearrangement links TRBV27 to TRBJ2-7, with a possible D match to TRBD2 (5 bases). CDR3: CASSLSGGSSYEQYF. In DNA, the CDR3 is TGTGCCAGCAGTTTAAGTGGTGGGAGCTCCTACGAGCAGTACTTC.